A selection of T cell receptor beta chains follows, all from one sample in a study of T-cell reconstitution after alpha-beta-depleted transplantation in children. Via MiXCR, TCRdb re-called the PCR reads, giving one row per CDR3 protein. The sample has about 610,000 distinct CDR3 sequences; roughly a tenth are singletons. The sample was PBMCs from the stem cell graft donor, taken from the stem cell graft. These receptors came from a human donor who donated a stem cell graft to a child with acute myeloid leukemia. The CDR3 runs from the conserved cysteine through the conserved F or W. A D gene is named only where the DNA matches it firmly. The size field is filled for only some rows; it gives once, few, many or a size class.

few | TRBD1 | TRBJ2-5 | TRBV29-1 | TGCAGCGTTGAACAGGGGGCAGGAGAGACCCAGTACTTC | CSVEQGAGETQYF
few | NA | TRBJ1-6 | TRBV5-1 | TGCGCCAGCAGGGACGAGCGGGCACCCCTCCACTTT | CASRDERAPLHF
NA | TRBD2 | TRBJ2-5 | TRBV20-1 | TGCAGTGCTAGTCCAACTAGCGGGGTGCAAGAGACCCAGTACTTC | CSASPTSGVQETQYF
few | NA | TRBJ2-3 | TRBV5-5 | TGTGCCAGCAGCCGCCAGGCGGCAGATACGCAGTATTTT | CASSRQAADTQYF
few | NA | TRBJ1-1 | TRBV30 | TGTGCCTGGAGTGTACGTCCGCGCACTGAAGCTTTCTTT | CAWSVRPRTEAFF
many | TRBD2 | TRBJ2-7 | TRBV20-1 | TGCAGTGCTAGAGAGGGGAGGGTATTATCCTACGAGCAGTACTTC | CSAREGRVLSYEQYF
NA | NA | TRBJ2-1 | TRBV6-2/TRBV6-3 | TGTGCCAGCAAAAGCGACTCCTACAATGAGCAGTTCTTC | CASKSDSYNEQFF
few | NA | TRBJ2-3 | TRBV20-1 | TGCAGTGTCCACCTAGGGCAGCTGGCTTACACAGATACGCAGTATTTT | CSVHLGQLAYTDTQYF
NA | TRBD2 | TRBJ2-1 | TRBV20-1 | TGCAGTGCGCGGACTAGCGGGAGCCGCTACAATGAGCAGTTCTTC | CSARTSGSRYNEQFF
NA | NA | TRBJ2-7 | TRBV3-1 | TGTGCCAGCAGCCGCAACGACGGCTACGAGCAGTACTTC | CASSRNDGYEQYF
many | NA | TRBJ2-1 | TRBV9 | TGTGCCAGCAGCGTAGCGCTACCCCCCAATGAGCAGTTCTTC | CASSVALPPNEQFF
NA | NA | TRBJ1-1 | TRBV4-3 | TGCGCCAGCAGCCAAGAAGGGGATCTGAACACTGAAGCTTTCTTT | CASSQEGDLNTEAFF
many | NA | TRBJ1-4 | TRBV29-1 | TGCAGCGTTGTATGGGGACTTACAACTAATGAAAAACTGTTTTTT | CSVVWGLTTNEKLFF
many | TRBD1 | TRBJ2-7 | TRBV7-3 | TGTGCCAGCAGCTTAAGTAAGGGAGCAGGGGGCTACGAGCAGTACTTC | CASSLSKGAGGYEQYF
many | NA | TRBJ2-3 | TRBV7-9 | TGTGCCAGCAGGCTTGTGGGGGCTAGCACAGATACGCAGTATTTT | CASRLVGASTDTQYF
few | TRBD2 | TRBJ2-1 | TRBV4-2 | TGTGCCAGCAGCCAAGAGTCCCTAGCGGGGAGAGATGAGCAGTTCTTC | CASSQESLAGRDEQFF
few | NA | TRBJ1-2 | TRBV4-3 | TGCGCCAGCAGCCATGTGGACAGATACTATGGCTACACCTTC | CASSHVDRYYGYTF
NA | NA | TRBJ1-4 | TRBV5-6 | TGTGCCAGCAGCTTGATTTTTGGGGCAGAAAATGAAAAACTGTTTTTT | CASSLIFGAENEKLFF
NA | TRBD2 | TRBJ2-1 | TRBV6-2/TRBV6-3 | TGTGCCAGCAGTTACTCAGGACTAGCCGCAAGCTCCTACAATGAGCAGTTCTTC | CASSYSGLAASSYNEQFF
few | TRBD2 | TRBJ2-5 | TRBV28 | TGTGCCAGCAGTTTATCTAGCGGGTTCCAAGAGACCCAGTACTTC | CASSLSSGFQETQYF
few | NA | TRBJ2-7 | TRBV28 | TGTGCCAGCAGTTCAAATCCTTTCTCCTACGAGCAGTACTTC | CASSSNPFSYEQYF
NA | NA | TRBJ2-5 | TRBV7-2 | TGTGCCAGCAGCCTTCCGAATAGCCTGCGGATGGAAGAGACCCAGTACTTC | CASSLPNSLRMEETQYF
NA | TRBD2 | TRBJ2-1 | TRBV4-2 | TGTGCCAGCAGCCAAGATCAAGGAAGGGGGACTAGCGGGGCCAATGAGCAGTTCTTC | CASSQDQGRGTSGANEQFF
few | NA | TRBJ2-7 | TRBV4-3 | TGCGCCAGCAGCCAAGACTTCCGTACGTCCCACGAGCAGTACTTC | CASSQDFRTSHEQYF
many | TRBD1 | TRBJ2-5 | TRBV24-1 | TGTGCCACCAGTGACCCCACAGGGGGCAAACAAGAGACCCAGTACTTC | CATSDPTGGKQETQYF
few | NA | TRBJ1-1 | TRBV20-1 | TGCAGTGCCCCCGGCGGAGGGAAGCGAACTGAAGCTTTCTTT | CSAPGGGKRTEAFF
NA | TRBD1 | TRBJ1-1 | TRBV7-2 | TGTGCCAGCAGCCGGGACAGGGGAATGGGGTACACTGAAGCTTTCTTT | CASSRDRGMGYTEAFF
many | NA | TRBJ1-1 | TRBV20-1 | TGCAGTGCTAGAAACAGCCTGAACACTGAAGCTTTCTTT | CSARNSLNTEAFF
few | NA | TRBJ2-6 | TRBV20-1 | TGCAGTGCTAGAGATCAGGGGACGAGCTCTGGGGCCAACGTCCTGACTTTC | CSARDQGTSSGANVLTF
few | NA | TRBJ2-7 | TRBV7-2 | TGTGCCAGCAGCTTAGCGACCTTAGGCGAGCAGTACTTC | CASSLATLGEQYF
NA | TRBD1 | TRBJ2-7 | TRBV10-3 | TGTGCCATCAGTCTGGACAGGGGACGTTACGAGCAGTACTTC | CAISLDRGRYEQYF
NA | TRBD2 | TRBJ2-4 | TRBV29-1 | TGCAGCGTTGATAGGCGGCGGGAGGGCCCGTGGTCCAAAAACATTCAGTACTTC | CSVDRRREGPWSKNIQYF
NA | NA | TRBJ2-3 | TRBV29-1 | TGCAGCACCTCTGATGGGGGGCAGTATTTT | CSTSDGGQYF
many | TRBD1 | TRBJ2-5 | TRBV29-1 | TGCAGCGTTGCCGGGACAGGGAGTTTGGAGACCCAGTACTTC | CSVAGTGSLETQYF
few | NA | TRBJ2-6 | TRBV6-1 | TGTGCCAGCCTTACACGGAGGGCTGGGGCCAACGTCCTGACTTTC | CASLTRRAGANVLTF
NA | NA | TRBJ1-2 | TRBV12-1 | TGTGCCAGCAGCCCCCCGAGCTACACCTTC | CASSPPSYTF
few | TRBD1 | TRBJ1-1 | TRBV29-1 | TGCAGCGTTGTACAGGGGACCACTGAAGCTTTCTTT | CSVVQGTTEAFF
few | NA | TRBJ2-1 | TRBV29-1 | TGCAGTGAAGCGGAGTCCTACAATGAGCAGTTCTTC | CSEAESYNEQFF
many | TRBD2 | TRBJ2-7 | TRBV29-1 | TGCAGCGTTGAGGCGGGAGAATCCTACGAGCAGTACTTC | CSVEAGESYEQYF
many | TRBD2 | TRBJ2-2 | TRBV20-1 | TGCAGTGCTAGACCTCAAAGACTAGCGGGAGGAGGCGGGGAGCTGTTTTTT | CSARPQRLAGGGGELFF
many | NA | TRBJ1-5 | TRBV7-2 | TGTGCCAGCAGCTTATTGGGTGGCCCAGGGATCAATCAGCCCCAGCATTTT | CASSLLGGPGINQPQHF
NA | NA | TRBJ2-1 | TRBV7-8 | TGTGCCAGCACCCTAAGGAACAGCTATGGGGGCCATGAGCAGTTCTTC | CASTLRNSYGGHEQFF
NA | NA | TRBJ1-2 | TRBV7-2 | TGCGCCAGCAGCTTAGGGGGTAACCGGGGCTACACCTTC | CASSLGGNRGYTF
NA | NA | TRBJ2-5 | TRBV20-1 | TGCAGTGCTATGTCGGGATCGGAGACCCAGTACTTC | CSAMSGSETQYF
few | TRBD1 | TRBJ1-5 | TRBV20-1 | TGCAGTTCGTGGCGACAGGGGGAGGATCAGCCCCAGCATTTT | CSSWRQGEDQPQHF
NA | TRBD2 | TRBJ2-7 | TRBV7-6 | TGTGCCAGCAGCTTAGCGTCGGGTAGCGGGAGCTCCTACGAGCAGTACTTC | CASSLASGSGSSYEQYF
many | TRBD1 | TRBJ2-1 | TRBV27 | TGTGCCAGCAGTTCGGACAGGATCTCCTACAATGAGCAGTTCTTC | CASSSDRISYNEQFF
NA | TRBD1 | TRBJ1-5 | TRBV7-2 | TGTGCCAGCAGCCTCGGGCTGACAGGGGATCAGCCCCAGCATTTT | CASSLGLTGDQPQHF
NA | NA | TRBJ2-7 | TRBV6-1 | TGTGCCAGCAGGGGGACGGCCGGCTACGAGCAGTACTTC | CASRGTAGYEQYF
few | NA | TRBJ2-3 | TRBV12-3/TRBV12-4 | TGTGCCAGCAGTATTAGCCCCCGGTCTTATTTT | CASSISPRSYF
few | NA | TRBJ2-2 | TRBV30 | TGTGCCTGGAGTCCAGGGGCCGGGGAGCTGTTTTTT | CAWSPGAGELFF
few | NA | TRBJ1-1 | TRBV6-2/TRBV6-3 | TGTGCCAGCAGCCCCCCCCCGAGGGGTGGCACTGAAGCTTTCTTT | CASSPPPRGGTEAFF
few | NA | TRBJ1-1 | TRBV29-1 | TGCAGCGTGACCACATCCTCCAGGGTGAACACTGAAGCTTTCTTT | CSVTTSSRVNTEAFF
NA | TRBD2 | TRBJ2-2 | TRBV29-1 | TGCAGCCTATGGGCTAGCGGGGCCCCGGGCACCGGGGAGCTGTTTTTT | CSLWASGAPGTGELFF
few | NA | TRBJ2-2 | TRBV6-1 | TGTGCCAGCAGTGAAGCGCCGGTCCCTGGGGAGCTGTTTTTT | CASSEAPVPGELFF
few | TRBD2 | TRBJ2-7 | TRBV29-1 | TGCAGCGCTTTACTAGCGGGAGGGGTATACGAGCAGTACTTC | CSALLAGGVYEQYF
many | TRBD2 | TRBJ2-3 | TRBV6-5 | TGTGCCAGCAGTTATAGCGGGAGCACAGATACGCAGTATTTT | CASSYSGSTDTQYF
many | TRBD2 | TRBJ2-1 | TRBV3-1 | TGTGCCAGCAGCCCACGCCTAGCGGGAGCGGGTGAGCAGTTCTTC | CASSPRLAGAGEQFF
few | NA | TRBJ1-2 | TRBV20-1 | TGCAGTGCTAGAGATCGGCGGGGGCAGGTCTATGGCTACACCTTC | CSARDRRGQVYGYTF
few | NA | TRBJ1-5 | TRBV20-1 | TGCAGTGCTAGCCAGACAGGCCCCAATCAGCCCCAGCATTTT | CSASQTGPNQPQHF